Here is one T cell receptor (beta chain) with its context. Its target is not known. This sample was taken from a study of T cell responses to AZD1222 COVID-19 vaccine. Germline trimming cut 7 bases from V and 1 base from J; bases unmatched to any gene: 9. This CDR3 comprises 16 residues. The germline gives CDR1 SGHRS, CDR2 YFSETQ. Notes on the study in general: Clonal diversity was possibly underestimated, and the donors were mostly white British, with more females. At baseline, just 5 or 6 AZD1222 recipients tested seropositive. With two AZD1222 doses given, Spike-specific TCR breadth and depth both rose.

The data were produced by immunoSEQ multiplex PCR, yet TCRdb's version contains in-frame clones alone and is incomplete. The table includes 95,000 to 100,000 clones, around 87% detected once. The sequenced sample was peripheral blood, obtained 28 days after the second AZD1222 dose. The TCR originated in an adult who received the AZD1222 COVID-19 vaccine. This sequence joins TRBV5-1 and TRBJ2-1, with 9 bases that match TRBD1. The CDR3: CASSRIGTGSYNEQFF. CDR3 nucleotides: TGCGCCAGCTCCCGCATTGGGACAGGGTCCTACAATGAGCAGTTCTTC.